The 15 T cell receptor beta chains below come from one sample, sequenced in a study of glioma-infiltrating T cells. TCR alpha and beta CDR3 regions were amplified from RNA using iRepertoire nested multiplex PCR. Each CDR3 protein gets one entry after TCRdb re-called the multiplex PCR reads with MiXCR. This table has around 350,000 distinct CDR3 sequences, 41% appearing once. The sequenced material came from glioma tissue, nonneoplastic brain tissue, or PBMCs (not recorded which). The receptor set was obtained from a human donor with low-grade glioma or glioblastoma, undergoing nonglioma brain surgery, or in good health (not recorded which).

V and J are TRBV4-1 and TRBJ2-1; TRBD1 or TRBD2 may be the D gene (5 bases each). The J call may be mistaken, given a closer DNA end match to TRBJ2-7. The length of the CDR3 is 14 residues. CDR1 is MGHRA, CDR2 YSYEKL, per germline. The CDR3 DNA reads as TGCGCCAGCATCCTCACCGGGACCATGTACGAGCAGTACTTC. The encoded protein is CASILTGTMYEQYF.

This clonotype has a handful of counts. J is TRBJ2-3 and V is TRBV28; D is ambiguous. V was pared by 7 bases and J by 3 bases, with 5 bases between. This CDR3 comprises 11 residues. Per the germline V gene, CDR1 is MDHEN and CDR2 is SYDVKM. Here the CDR3 DNA reads TGTGCCAGCAAGGGAACAGATACGCAGTATTTT. It specifies CASKGTDTQYF.

This clonotype was detected ten times or more. The rearrangement joins TRBV28 to TRBJ1-2, with 9 bases lining up with TRBD1. Trimming at V came to 5 bases and at J to 7 bases, leaving 5 bases not matched to a gene. This CDR3 has 13 amino acids. Germline lookup yields CDR1 MDHEN and CDR2 SYDVKM. Here the CDR3 reads CASSPGQGSGYTF. In DNA, the CDR3 is TGTGCCAGCAGTCCGGGACAGGGAAGTGGCTACACCTTC.

This clonotype occurred once. This may arise from a read error, as a much more abundant clone is one base away. The V call is TRBV6-2 or TRBV6-3, the J call TRBJ2-7, with 7 bases that match TRBD2. The junction had 11 bases not matched to a gene; V was cut back by 6 bases and J by 3 bases. CDR1 MNHEY and CDR2 SVGEGT come from the germline V gene. This CDR3 has 15 residues. The CDR3 DNA is TGTGCCAGCAGGACTAGCTTTGGGGGGTTCTACGAGCAGTACTTC. Its translation: CASRTSFGGFYEQYF.

This clonotype was seen a handful of times. The V gene is TRBV28, the J gene TRBJ2-7, with 11 bases fitting TRBD2. The CDR3 has 13 amino acids. Per the germline V gene, CDR1 is MDHEN and CDR2 is SYDVKM. V was pared by 4 bases and J by 6 bases, with 2 bases of the junction left unmatched. This CDR3 is CASSSLAGGEQYF. The CDR3 DNA is TGTGCCAGCAGTTCCCTAGCGGGAGGCGAGCAGTACTTC. The variable domain in full, with the rest retrieved from reference TRBV28 and TRBJ2-7, is DVKVTQSSRYLVKRTGEKVFLECVQDMDHENMFWYRQDPGLGLRLIYFSYDVKMKEKGDIPEGYSVSREKKERFSLILESASTNQTSMYLCASSSLAGGEQYFGPGTRLTVT.

This clonotype has more than one count but fewer than ten. The V and J genes are TRBV20-1 and TRBJ1-3; D unclear. Germline-derived CDR1 and CDR2 are DFQATT and SNEGSKA (reference sequence). The CDR3 is 12 residues long. Trimming pared 6 bases from V and 4 bases from J, leaving 10 bases between. The CDR3 spells CSAPGSGNTIYF. Here the CDR3 DNA reads TGCAGTGCCCCGGGGTCCGGAAACACCATATATTTT.

The genes are TRBV4-1 and TRBJ2-7; D remains unclear. The CDR3 loop spans 12 amino acids. V lost 2 bases and J lost 1, with 3 bases in between. Per the germline V gene, CDR1 is MGHRA and CDR2 is YSYEKL. In DNA form, the CDR3 reads TGCGCCAGCAGCCAACAGTCCTACGAGCAGTACTTC. It specifies CASSQQSYEQYF.

There are many counts of this clonotype. The chain is built from TRBV25-1 and TRBJ2-1; TRBD1 agrees at 8 bases. Germline CDR1 MGHDK, CDR2 SYGVNS. The CDR3 runs to 15 residues. With 3 bases clipped from V and 6 bases from J, the junction kept 7 bases outside the gene matches. Here the CDR3 reads CASSDSRQGSNEQFF. CDR3 bases: TGTGCCAGCAGTGATTCTCGACAGGGGTCCAATGAGCAGTTCTTC.

This clonotype was seen only a few times. V is TRBV11-2 and J is TRBJ1-1, with D uncertain. V lost 5 bases to trimming and J lost 1 base, with 14 bases between them. The germline gives CDR1 SGHAT, CDR2 FQNNGV. The CDR3 extends over 15 amino acids. The CDR3 DNA reads TGTGCCAGCAGCCCGGGTGTCAGCCCGAACACTGAAGCTTTCTTT. Protein sequence: CASSPGVSPNTEAFF.

The V call is TRBV6-1, the J call TRBJ2-7; D is unresolved. The germline gives CDR1 MNHNS, CDR2 SASEGT. The ends were cut back, 4 bases at V and 3 bases at J, with 10 bases in the middle. The CDR3 has 13 amino acids. CDR3 residues: CASSVTLGYEQYF. CDR3 DNA: TGTGCCAGCAGTGTGACTCTAGGCTACGAGCAGTACTTC.

This clonotype has only a few counts. This rearrangement joins TRBV20-1 to TRBJ2-4; 7 nucleotides line up with TRBD2. V dropped 1 base and J dropped 1; count of bases not matched to a gene: 4. CDR1 is DFQATT and CDR2 is SNEGSKA in the germline V gene (reference sequence). The CDR3 length is 15 residues. CDR3 DNA sequence: TGCAGTGCTAGAGTGGGAGGGGTGGCCAAAAACATTCAGTACTTC. Protein product: CSARVGGVAKNIQYF.

The chain has TRBV20-1 and TRBJ1-5; D possibly corresponds to TRBD1 (6 bases). CDR1 and CDR2 from the germline V gene are DFQATT and SNEGSKA (reference sequence). The V end lost 6 bases, the J end lost 4 bases, and 13 bases lay between the germline ends. The CDR3 length is 13 residues. The CDR3 loop is CSALAGANQPQHF. The DNA of the CDR3 is TGCAGTGCCCTGGCAGGGGCAAATCAGCCCCAGCATTTT.

CDR3 DNA: TGTGCCAGCAGAGAAGGGACCGCGTCACGTAACTATGGCTACACCTTC. Protein: CASREGTASRNYGYTF. The chain recombines TRBV12-3 or TRBV12-4 with TRBJ1-2; perhaps TRBD1 as D (5 bases). Trimming took 6 bases from V and 1 from J, leaving 18 bases between them. This CDR3 comprises 16 residues.

The chain carries TRBV7-2 and TRBJ1-2; D perhaps matches TRBD1 (5 bases). This CDR3 region has 14 residues. The V and J ends lost 5 bases and 5 bases respectively, with 15 bases between them. Germline assignment: CDR1 SGHTA and CDR2 FQGNSA. The CDR3 DNA sequence: TGTGCCAGCAGCACCCGGACACAGATGTATGGCTACACCTTC. This encodes CASSTRTQMYGYTF.

V is TRBV28 and J is TRBJ2-7; TRBD2 matches at 14 bases. V lost 2 bases to trimming and J lost 2 bases; unmatched junction nucleotides: 11. Germline CDR1 is MDHEN and CDR2 is SYDVKM. The CDR3 runs 19 residues. The CDR3 reads CASSLRSGTSGRKAYEQYF. The CDR3 DNA reads as TGTGCCAGCAGTTTACGTTCCGGGACTAGCGGGAGAAAGGCCTACGAGCAGTACTTC.